This TCR beta chain came from a study of shared clonotypes between healthy human individuals. About the study: The people who gave samples were two women and a few men aged 18 to 49.

Libraries were prepared by immunoSEQ multiplex PCR; TCRdb keeps only in-frame clonotypes and omits some of them. The sample lists 800,000 or so clones, 90% to 97% occurring once. Naive CD8 populations comprised CD45RO-negative cells positively selected for CCR7, excluding terminally differentiated effector memory CD45RA+ cells. V was cut by 3 bases and J by 4 bases, with 9 bases left in between. Germline CDR1 is SQVTM and CDR2 is ANQGSEA. The CDR3 runs to 12 residues. The sequencing input was naive CD8+ T cells sorted from blood. The source is a man aged 25-45 years in good health. The chain joins TRBV29-1 to TRBJ1-2; D is possibly TRBD1 (5 bases). The CDR3 coding sequence is TGCAGCGTTGATCAGGGACGCTATGGCTACACCTTC. Translation gives CSVDQGRYGYTF.